Below are 9 T cell receptor beta chains sequenced from a single sample in a study of T-cell memory formation after mild COVID-19. TCRdb analysed the 5' RACE reads with MiXCR anew, one entry per CDR3 protein. The sample contains over 400,000 distinct CDR3 sequences, 20% to 25% of which appear only once. Sequencing was performed on PBMCs or a T cell subset sorted from them (not recorded which). The receptors here all came from an adult woman who had mild COVID-19 (a few samples of this study predate the infection). Cell type and time point are not known.

V and J are TRBV5-5 and TRBJ2-7, with TRBD1 matching over 9 bases. Germline CDR1 and CDR2: SGHKS and YYEKEE (reference sequence). V lost 3 bases and J lost 3; bases outside the gene matches: 7. CDR3 length: 15 amino acids. DNA of the CDR3: TGTGCCAGCAGCTATGGACAGGGGAGTCACTACGAGCAGTACTTC. Encoded protein: CASSYGQGSHYEQYF.

A few counts support this clonotype. The rearrangement uses TRBV6-1 and TRBJ1-2; D perhaps matches TRBD1 (5 bases). V was pared by 4 bases and J by 1 base, with 16 bases between. The length of the CDR3 is 16 residues. The germline gives CDR1 MNHNS, CDR2 SASEGT. CDR3: CASSAGRGTVNYGYTF. DNA for the CDR3: TGTGCCAGCAGTGCGGGACGAGGGACGGTTAACTATGGCTACACCTTC.

The sample holds many counts of this clonotype. The chain employs TRBV12-3 or TRBV12-4 and TRBJ2-3, with D possibly matching TRBD2 (5 bases). V was pared by 6 bases and J by 4 bases, with 11 bases between. There are 13 residues in the CDR3. CDR3 amino acids: CASSLGAADTQYF. The CDR3 DNA sequence: TGTGCCAGCAGCTTGGGAGCGGCAGATACGCAGTATTTT.

This clonotype was seen a few times. The rearrangement uses TRBV5-6 and TRBJ2-1; D is unclear. Deletions cut 0 bases from V and 7 bases from J, with 14 bases between. From germline, CDR1 is SGHDT and CDR2 YYEEEE. This CDR3 has 15 residues. CDR3 coding DNA: TGTGCCAGCAGCTTGGGGGTTAGACCCCCAAATGAGCAGTTCTTC. Translation gives CASSLGVRPPNEQFF.

This clonotype came up many times. The chain links TRBV7-2 to TRBJ1-2, with 8 positions matching TRBD1. Per the germline V gene, CDR1 is SGHTA and CDR2 is FQGNSA. This CDR3 region has 14 residues. V lost 10 bases to trimming and J lost 0 bases; unmatched junction nucleotides: 7. The CDR3 sequence: CAISGTGANYGYTF. The CDR3 nucleotides are TGTGCCATATCGGGGACAGGAGCTAACTATGGCTACACCTTC.

The genes are TRBV4-1 and TRBJ2-3; D might be TRBD1 or TRBD2, each matching 5 bases. Germline V lookup: CDR1 MGHRA, CDR2 YSYEKL. Deletions cut 0 bases from V and 2 bases from J, with 9 bases between. The CDR3 has 15 residues. The CDR3 nucleotides read TGCGCCAGCAGCCAAGATATAGGGACCACAGATACGCAGTATTTT. As protein: CASSQDIGTTDTQYF.

This clonotype was seen a few times. The chain couples TRBV5-5 to TRBJ1-1; D is undetermined. The CDR3 spans 15 residues. Per the germline V gene, CDR1 is SGHKS and CDR2 is YYEKEE (reference sequence). Trimming cost V 2 bases and J 1 base, with 12 bases left between them. The CDR3 region is CASSFSSWTNTEAFF. CDR3 nucleotides: TGTGCCAGCAGCTTTTCGTCCTGGACGAACACTGAAGCTTTCTTT.

The chain combines TRBV19 with TRBJ2-7; a possible D gene is TRBD1 (6 bases). Trimming removed 6 bases at V and 3 bases at J, with 15 bases between. The CDR3 is 14 residues long. Germline V gene data show CDR1 as LNHDA and CDR2 as SQIVND (reference sequence). CDR3 coding DNA: TGTGCCAGTAGCCCAGGGGCGCGGAACTACGAGCAGTACTTC. Amino acids: CASSPGARNYEQYF. Drawing the rest from reference TRBV19 and TRBJ2-7, the complete variable domain is DGGITQSPKYLFRKEGQNVTLSCEQNLNHDAMYWYRQDPGQGLRLIYYSQIVNDFQKGDIAEGYSVSREKKESFPLTVTSAQKNPTAFYLCASSPGARNYEQYFGPGTRLTVT.

A few counts support this clonotype. The chain joins TRBV7-9 to TRBJ1-5; perhaps TRBD1 as D (6 bases). The CDR3 consists of 18 residues. V was clipped by 4 bases and J by 6 bases, with 25 bases between them. CDR1 and CDR2 from the germline V gene are SEHNR and FQNEAQ (reference sequence). DNA for the CDR3: TGTGCCAGCAGCTCTTCACGAACCGGGACACCGGGGGGTCAGCCCCAGCATTTT. This gives the protein CASSSSRTGTPGGQPQHF.